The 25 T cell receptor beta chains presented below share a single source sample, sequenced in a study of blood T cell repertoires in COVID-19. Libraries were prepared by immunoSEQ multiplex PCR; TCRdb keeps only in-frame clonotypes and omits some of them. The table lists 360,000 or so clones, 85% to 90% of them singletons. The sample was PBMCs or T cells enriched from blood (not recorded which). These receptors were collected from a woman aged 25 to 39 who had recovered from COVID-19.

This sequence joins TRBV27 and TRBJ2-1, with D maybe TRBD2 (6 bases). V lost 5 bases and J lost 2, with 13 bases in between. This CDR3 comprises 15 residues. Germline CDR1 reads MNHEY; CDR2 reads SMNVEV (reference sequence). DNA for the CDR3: TGTGCCAGCAGTCCGTTAGCGGATCCCTACAATGAGCAGTTCTTC. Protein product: CASSPLADPYNEQFF.

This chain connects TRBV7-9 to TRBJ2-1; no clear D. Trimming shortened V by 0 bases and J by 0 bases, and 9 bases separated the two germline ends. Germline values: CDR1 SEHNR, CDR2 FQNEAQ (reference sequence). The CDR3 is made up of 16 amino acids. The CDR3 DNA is TGTGCCAGCAGCTTAGCTAACTTGCCCTCCTACAATGAGCAGTTCTTC. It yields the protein CASSLANLPSYNEQFF. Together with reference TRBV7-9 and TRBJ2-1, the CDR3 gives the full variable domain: DTGVSQNPRHKITKRGQNVTFRCDPISEHNRLYWYRQTLGQGPEFLTYFQNEAQLEKSRLLSDRFSAERPKGSFSTLEIQRTEQGDSAMYLCASSLANLPSYNEQFFGPGTRLTVL.

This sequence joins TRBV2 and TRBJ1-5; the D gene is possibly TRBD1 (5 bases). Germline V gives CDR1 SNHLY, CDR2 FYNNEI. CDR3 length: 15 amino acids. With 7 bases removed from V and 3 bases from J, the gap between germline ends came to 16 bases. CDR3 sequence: CASKGTAGDNQPQHF. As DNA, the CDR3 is TGTGCCAGCAAAGGGACCGCGGGAGACAATCAGCCCCAGCATTTT.

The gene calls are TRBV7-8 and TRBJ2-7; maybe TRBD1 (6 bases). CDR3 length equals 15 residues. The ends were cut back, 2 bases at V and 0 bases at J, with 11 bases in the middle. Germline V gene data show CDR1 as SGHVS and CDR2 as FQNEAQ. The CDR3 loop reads CASSLFQGPSYEQYF. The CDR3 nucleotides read TGTGCCAGCAGCTTATTCCAGGGGCCCTCCTACGAGCAGTACTTC.

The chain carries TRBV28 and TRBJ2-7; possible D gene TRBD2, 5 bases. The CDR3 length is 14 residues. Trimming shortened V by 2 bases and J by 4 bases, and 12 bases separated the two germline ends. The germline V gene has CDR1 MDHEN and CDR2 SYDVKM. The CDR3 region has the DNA TGTGCCAGCAGTTTAGGACTCCCCGCATACGAGCAGTACTTC. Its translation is CASSLGLPAYEQYF.

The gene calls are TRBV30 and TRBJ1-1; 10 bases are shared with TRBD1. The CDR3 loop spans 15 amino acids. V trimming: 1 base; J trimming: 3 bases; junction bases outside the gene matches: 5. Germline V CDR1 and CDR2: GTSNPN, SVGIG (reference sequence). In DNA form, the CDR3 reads TGTGCCTGGAGTGCGACGGACAGGGGGTACACTGAAGCTTTCTTT. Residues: CAWSATDRGYTEAFF.

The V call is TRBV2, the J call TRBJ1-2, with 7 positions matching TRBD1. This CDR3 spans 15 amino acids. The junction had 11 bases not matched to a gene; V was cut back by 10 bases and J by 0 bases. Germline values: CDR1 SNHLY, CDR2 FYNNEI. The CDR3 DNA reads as TGTGCCACACTAACAGGGGAATTACCTAACTATGGCTACACCTTC. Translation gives CATLTGELPNYGYTF. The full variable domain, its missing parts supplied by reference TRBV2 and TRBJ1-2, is EPEVTQTPSHQVTQMGQEVILRCVPISNHLYFYWYRQILGQKVEFLVSFYNNEISEKSEIFDDQFSVERPDGSNFTLKIRSTKLEDSAMYFCATLTGELPNYGYTFGSGTRLTVV.

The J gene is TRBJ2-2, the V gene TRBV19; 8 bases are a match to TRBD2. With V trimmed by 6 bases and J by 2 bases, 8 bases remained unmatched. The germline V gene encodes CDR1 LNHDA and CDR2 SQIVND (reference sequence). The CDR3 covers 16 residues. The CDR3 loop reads CASRPLGRGNTGELFF. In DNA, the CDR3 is TGTGCCAGTAGACCCCTCGGGAGGGGAAACACCGGGGAGCTGTTTTTT.

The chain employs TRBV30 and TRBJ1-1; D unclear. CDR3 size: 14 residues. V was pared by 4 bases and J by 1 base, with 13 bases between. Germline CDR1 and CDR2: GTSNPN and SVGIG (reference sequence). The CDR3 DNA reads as TGTGCCTGGACAAATACCCCAGGGAACACTGAAGCTTTCTTT. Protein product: CAWTNTPGNTEAFF.

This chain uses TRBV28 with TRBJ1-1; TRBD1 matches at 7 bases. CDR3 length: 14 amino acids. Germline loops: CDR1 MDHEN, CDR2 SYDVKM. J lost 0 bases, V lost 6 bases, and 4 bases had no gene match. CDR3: CASRTGQMNTEAFF. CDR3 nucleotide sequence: TGTGCCAGCAGGACGGGACAGATGAACACTGAAGCTTTCTTT.

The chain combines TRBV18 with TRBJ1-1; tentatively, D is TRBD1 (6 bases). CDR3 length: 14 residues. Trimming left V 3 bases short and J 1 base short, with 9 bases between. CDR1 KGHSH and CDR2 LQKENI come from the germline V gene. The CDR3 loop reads CASSPLDRNTEAFF. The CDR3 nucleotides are TGTGCCAGCTCACCCTTGGACAGGAACACTGAAGCTTTCTTT.

The CDR3 sequence is CASSFGLAGDSYNEQFF. CDR3 coding DNA: TGTGCCAGCAGCTTCGGTCTAGCGGGGGACTCCTACAATGAGCAGTTCTTC. The rearrangement links TRBV7-9 to TRBJ2-1; TRBD2 matches 10 bases. The V gene end was trimmed by 3 bases and the J gene end by 0 bases; junction bases not matched to a gene: 5. Germline assignment: CDR1 SEHNR and CDR2 FQNEAQ (reference sequence). This CDR3 region has 17 residues.

Here the CDR3 DNA reads TGTGCCACCAGTGATTTGACCGGGACAGGGGGGAATGAGCAGTTCTTC. Translation: CATSDLTGTGGNEQFF. V usage is TRBV24-1 and J usage is TRBJ2-1; 11 bases are shared with TRBD1. CDR3 length equals 16 residues. Germline V CDR1 and CDR2: KGHDR, SFDVKD. Trimming at V came to 0 bases and at J to 7 bases, leaving 4 bases not matched to a gene.

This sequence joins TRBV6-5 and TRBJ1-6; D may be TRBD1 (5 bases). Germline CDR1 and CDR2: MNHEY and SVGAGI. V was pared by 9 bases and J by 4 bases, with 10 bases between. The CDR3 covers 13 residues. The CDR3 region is CASNRGYNSPLHF. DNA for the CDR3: TGTGCCAGTAACCGGGGGTATAATTCACCCCTCCACTTT.

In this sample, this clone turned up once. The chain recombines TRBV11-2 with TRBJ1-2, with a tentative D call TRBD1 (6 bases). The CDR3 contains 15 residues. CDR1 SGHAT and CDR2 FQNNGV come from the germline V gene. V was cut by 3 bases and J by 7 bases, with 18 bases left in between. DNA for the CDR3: TGTGCCAGCAGCTTGGACAGTCGAAGGGCCCGTGGCTACACCTTC. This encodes CASSLDSRRARGYTF.

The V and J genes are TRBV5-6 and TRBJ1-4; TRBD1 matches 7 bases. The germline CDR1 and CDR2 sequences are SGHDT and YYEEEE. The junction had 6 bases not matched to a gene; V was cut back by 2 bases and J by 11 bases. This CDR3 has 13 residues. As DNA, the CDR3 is TGTGCCAGCAGCTTTCAGGGGGGACAGAAACTGTTTTTT. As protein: CASSFQGGQKLFF.

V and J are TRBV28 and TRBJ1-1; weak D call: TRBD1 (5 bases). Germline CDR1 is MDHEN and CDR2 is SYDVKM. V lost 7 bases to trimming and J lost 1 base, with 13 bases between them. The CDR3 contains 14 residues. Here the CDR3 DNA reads TGTGCCAGCACCCCAGACAGATCGAACACTGAAGCTTTCTTT. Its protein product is CASTPDRSNTEAFF.

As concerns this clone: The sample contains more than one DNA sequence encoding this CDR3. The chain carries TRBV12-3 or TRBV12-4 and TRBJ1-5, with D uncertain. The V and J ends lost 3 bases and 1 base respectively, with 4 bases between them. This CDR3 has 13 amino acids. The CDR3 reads CASSFVSNQPQHF. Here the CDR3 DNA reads TGTGCCAGCAGTTTCGTCAGCAATCAGCCCCAGCATTTT.

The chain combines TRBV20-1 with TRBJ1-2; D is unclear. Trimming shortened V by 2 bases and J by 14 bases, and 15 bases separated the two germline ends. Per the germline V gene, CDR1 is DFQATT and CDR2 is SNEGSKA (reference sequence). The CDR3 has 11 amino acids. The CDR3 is CSARMGTTQTF. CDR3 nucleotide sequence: TGCAGTGCTAGAATGGGCACCACTCAAACCTTC.

CDR3 residues: CSVDGSGRDTEAFF. Here the CDR3 DNA reads TGCAGCGTTGATGGTTCGGGAAGAGACACTGAAGCTTTCTTT. The chain has TRBV29-1 and TRBJ1-1; D not resolved. Germline lookup yields CDR1 SQVTM and CDR2 ANQGSEA. The CDR3 loop spans 14 amino acids. Between the trimmed V and J ends, which lost 3 bases and 3 bases, there was a span of 14 bases.

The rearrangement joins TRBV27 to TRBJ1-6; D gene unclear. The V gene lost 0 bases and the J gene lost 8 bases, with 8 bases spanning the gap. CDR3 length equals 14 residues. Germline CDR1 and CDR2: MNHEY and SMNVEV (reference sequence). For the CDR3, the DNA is TGTGCCAGCAGTTTATCTATGGCGGATTCACCCCTCCACTTT. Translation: CASSLSMADSPLHF.

In nucleotides, the CDR3 is TGTGCCACCAGCAGAGATGGAGGTGCAGACACCGGGGAGCTGTTTTTT. This sequence encodes CATSRDGGADTGELFF. V is TRBV15 and J is TRBJ2-2; D is perhaps TRBD2 (5 bases). The CDR3 is made up of 16 amino acids. Deletions cut 0 bases from V and 3 bases from J, with 11 bases between. Looked up from germline, CDR1 is LNHNV and CDR2 is YYDKDF (reference sequence).

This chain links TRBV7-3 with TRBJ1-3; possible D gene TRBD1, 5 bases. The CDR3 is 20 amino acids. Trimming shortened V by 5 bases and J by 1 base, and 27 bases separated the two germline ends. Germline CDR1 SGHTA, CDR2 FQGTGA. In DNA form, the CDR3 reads TGTGCCAGCAGCATGCTTAACAGGATCAACATAACCTGGTCTGGAAACACCATATATTTT. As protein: CASSMLNRINITWSGNTIYF.

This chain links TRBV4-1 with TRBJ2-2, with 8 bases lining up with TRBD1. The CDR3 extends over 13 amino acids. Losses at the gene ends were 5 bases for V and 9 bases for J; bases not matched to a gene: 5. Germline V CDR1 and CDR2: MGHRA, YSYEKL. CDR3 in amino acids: CASSWAGGRELFF. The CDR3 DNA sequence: TGCGCCAGCAGCTGGGCAGGGGGCCGGGAGCTGTTTTTT.

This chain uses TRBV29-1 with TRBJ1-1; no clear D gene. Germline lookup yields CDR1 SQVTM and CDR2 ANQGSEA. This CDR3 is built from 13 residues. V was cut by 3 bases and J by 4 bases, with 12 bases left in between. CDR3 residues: CSVDRAGSTEAFF. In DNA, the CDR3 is TGCAGCGTTGACCGGGCGGGAAGCACTGAAGCTTTCTTT.